This T cell receptor beta chain was sequenced for a study of T-cell memory formation after mild COVID-19. TCRdb passed the 5' RACE reads through MiXCR, listing each CDR3 protein once. Found here are 270,000 or so distinct CDR3 sequences, around 17% of them singletons; the top ten hold 20% to 25%. Trimming took off 3 bases at V and 10 bases at J, with 18 bases between the two ends. CDR1 and CDR2 from the germline V gene are LNHDA and SQIVND (reference sequence). The CDR3 consists of 15 residues. A word on this clonotype: The antigen remains unidentified.

Points from the study as a whole: Clones which contracted sat mainly in CM and EM if CD4+, and in EMRA if CD8+.

The sequenced material came from PBMCs or a T cell subset sorted from them (not recorded which). The J gene is TRBJ1-4, the V gene TRBV19; a weak D match, TRBD1 (6 bases). The receptor was isolated from a man between 18 and 35 years old who had mild COVID-19 (a few samples of this study predate the infection). Cell type and time point are not known. DNA for the CDR3: TGTGCCAGTAGTATCCAGCAGGGGAGGTTCGGAAAACTGTTTTTT. Protein sequence: CASSIQQGRFGKLFF.